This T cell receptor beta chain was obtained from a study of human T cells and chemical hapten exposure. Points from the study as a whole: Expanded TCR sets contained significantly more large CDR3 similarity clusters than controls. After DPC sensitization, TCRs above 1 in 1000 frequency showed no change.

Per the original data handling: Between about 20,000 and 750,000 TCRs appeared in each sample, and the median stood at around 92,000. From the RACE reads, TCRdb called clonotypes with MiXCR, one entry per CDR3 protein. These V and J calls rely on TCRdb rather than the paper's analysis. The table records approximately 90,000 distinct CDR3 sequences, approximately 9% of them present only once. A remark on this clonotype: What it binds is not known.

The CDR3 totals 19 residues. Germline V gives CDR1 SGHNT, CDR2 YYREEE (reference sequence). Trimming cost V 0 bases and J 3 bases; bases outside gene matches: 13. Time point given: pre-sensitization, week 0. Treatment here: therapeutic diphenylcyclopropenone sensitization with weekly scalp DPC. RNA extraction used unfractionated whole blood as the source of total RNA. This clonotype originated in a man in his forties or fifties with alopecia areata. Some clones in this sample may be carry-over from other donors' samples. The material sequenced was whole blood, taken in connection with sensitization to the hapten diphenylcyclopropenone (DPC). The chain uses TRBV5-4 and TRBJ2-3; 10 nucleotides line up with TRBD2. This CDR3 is CASSLEAQREGLSTDTQYF. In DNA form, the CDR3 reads TGTGCCAGCAGCTTGGAGGCCCAGCGGGAGGGCCTGAGTACAGATACGCAGTATTTT.